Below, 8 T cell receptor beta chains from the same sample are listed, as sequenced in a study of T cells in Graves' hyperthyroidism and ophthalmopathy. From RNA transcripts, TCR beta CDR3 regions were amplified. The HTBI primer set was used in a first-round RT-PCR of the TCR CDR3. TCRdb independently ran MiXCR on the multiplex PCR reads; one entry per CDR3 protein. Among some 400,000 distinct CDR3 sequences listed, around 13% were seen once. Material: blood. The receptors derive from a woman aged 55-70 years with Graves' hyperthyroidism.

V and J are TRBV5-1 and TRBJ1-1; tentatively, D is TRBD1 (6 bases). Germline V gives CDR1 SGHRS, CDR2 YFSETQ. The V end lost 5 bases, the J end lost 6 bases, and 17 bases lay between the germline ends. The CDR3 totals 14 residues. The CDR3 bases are TGCGCCAGCAGGAAGGACAGTCTAAGGGCTGAAGCTTTCTTT. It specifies CASRKDSLRAEAFF.

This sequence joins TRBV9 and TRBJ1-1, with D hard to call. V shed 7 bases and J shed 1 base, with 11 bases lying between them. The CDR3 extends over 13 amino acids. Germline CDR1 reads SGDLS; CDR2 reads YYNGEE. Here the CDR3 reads CASGVDTNTEAFF. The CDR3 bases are TGTGCCAGCGGGGTAGACACGAACACTGAAGCTTTCTTT.

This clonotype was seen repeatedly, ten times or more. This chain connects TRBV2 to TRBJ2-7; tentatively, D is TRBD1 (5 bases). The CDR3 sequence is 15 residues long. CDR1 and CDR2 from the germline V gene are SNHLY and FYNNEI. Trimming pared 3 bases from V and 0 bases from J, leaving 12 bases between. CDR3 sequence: CASSDTIGDSYEQYF. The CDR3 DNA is TGTGCCAGCAGTGATACCATAGGGGACTCCTACGAGCAGTACTTC. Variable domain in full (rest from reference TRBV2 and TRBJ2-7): EPEVTQTPSHQVTQMGQEVILRCVPISNHLYFYWYRQILGQKVEFLVSFYNNEISEKSEIFDDQFSVERPDGSNFTLKIRSTKLEDSAMYFCASSDTIGDSYEQYFGPGTRLTVT.

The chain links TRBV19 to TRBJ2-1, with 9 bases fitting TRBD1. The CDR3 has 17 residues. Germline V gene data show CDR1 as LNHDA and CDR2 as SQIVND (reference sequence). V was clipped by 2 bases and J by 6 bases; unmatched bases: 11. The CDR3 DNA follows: TGTGCCAGTAGTATAACATCCGGGACAGGGCCCTCCAATGAGCAGTTCTTC. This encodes CASSITSGTGPSNEQFF.

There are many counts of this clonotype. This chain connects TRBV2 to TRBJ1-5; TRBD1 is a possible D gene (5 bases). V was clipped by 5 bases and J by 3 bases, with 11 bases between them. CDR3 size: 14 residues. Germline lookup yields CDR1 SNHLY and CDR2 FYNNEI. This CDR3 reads CASSPGQINQPQHF. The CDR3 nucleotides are TGTGCCAGCAGTCCAGGACAAATCAATCAGCCCCAGCATTTT. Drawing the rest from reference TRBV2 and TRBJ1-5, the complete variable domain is EPEVTQTPSHQVTQMGQEVILRCVPISNHLYFYWYRQILGQKVEFLVSFYNNEISEKSEIFDDQFSVERPDGSNFTLKIRSTKLEDSAMYFCASSPGQINQPQHFGDGTRLSIL.

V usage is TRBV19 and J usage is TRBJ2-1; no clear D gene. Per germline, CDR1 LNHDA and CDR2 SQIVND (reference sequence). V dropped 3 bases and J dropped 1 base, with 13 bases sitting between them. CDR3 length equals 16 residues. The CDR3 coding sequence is TGTGCCAGTAGTATTGCCTCTATTCTGTCCTACAATGAGCAGTTCTTC. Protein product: CASSIASILSYNEQFF.

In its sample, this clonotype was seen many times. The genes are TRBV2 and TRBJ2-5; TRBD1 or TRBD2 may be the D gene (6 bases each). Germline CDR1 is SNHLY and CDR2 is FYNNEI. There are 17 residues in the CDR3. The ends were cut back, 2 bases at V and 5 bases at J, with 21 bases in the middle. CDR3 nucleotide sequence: TGTGCCAGCAGTGAACGTGCCGGGGGCGCGGGCGCTGAGACCCAGTACTTC. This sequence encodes CASSERAGGAGAETQYF.

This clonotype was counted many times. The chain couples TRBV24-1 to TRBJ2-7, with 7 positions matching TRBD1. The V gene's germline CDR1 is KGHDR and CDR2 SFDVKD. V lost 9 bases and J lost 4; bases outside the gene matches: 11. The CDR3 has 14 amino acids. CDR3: CATQHPGQRYEQYF. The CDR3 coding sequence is TGTGCCACCCAGCATCCGGGACAGAGGTACGAGCAGTACTTC.